This entry describes one T cell receptor (beta chain). Its binding antigen is unknown. The record originates from a study of T cells expressing NK-cell markers (dated by TCRdb to the early 2020s). Study-level background: Fewer than ten donors provided sorted CD3+CD56+NKG2C+, CD3+CD56+NKG2C- and CD3+CD56-NKG2C+ T-cell subsets, whose TCR beta-chain repertoires were profiled. Of the eight sequenced donors, seven were found to be HCMV-seropositive and one was found to be HCMV-seronegative. The study sequenced eight donors, all healthy volunteers chosen at random: three men and five women. Libraries were sequenced as 2 x 150 bp reads on Illumina HiSeq 2000/2500, MiSeq or NextSeq.

The CDR3 goes from the cysteine to the phenylalanine over 16 residues. No DNA accompanies this entry. Via the germline V gene (reference sequence), CDR1 is DFQATT and CDR2 SNEGSKA. Overall study outcomes, separate from this receptor: In six donors, the dominant CD3+CD56+NKG2C+ clonotypes were among the top 10 CD8+ clonotypes and accounted for roughly 1.0-7.0% of CD8+ T cells. Those dominant clonotypes were again the most abundant among CD3+CD56-NKG2C+ cells in a few donors, at roughly 28.3-65%. Whether the expanded NKG2C-expressing T cell clones were specific for HCMV antigens remained unclear.

Reads for this sample came from an Illumina HiSeq 2000. TCR beta cDNA libraries were prepared using 5'RACE template switching, which introduced a universal primer site and unique molecular identifiers. cDNA synthesis was primed from the TCR beta constant segment and was followed by two successive PCR amplification steps. Concerning the study's data processing: MIGEC was used to demultiplex reads and group the reads by UMI, and MiTCR was used to assemble and quantify clonotypes. Only TCR cDNA sequences supported by at least two reads were kept to exclude erroneous sequences. The tcR package was used for downstream repertoire analysis, and clonotypes were matched between fractions using CDR3 nucleotide sequence together with V segment. VDJmatch was used to annotate antigen specificity against VDJdb, with one amino acid substitution in CDR3 allowed. After TCRdb reprocessed the reads, each CDR3 protein sequence was kept as one row, without DNA. The V and J calls were not made by the authors but by TCRdb's processing. For this sample, the table gives 400,000 to 450,000 distinct CDR3 sequences. The top ten clonotypes cover roughly 8% of the sample.

To determine HCMV serostatus, a commercial ELISA kit was used to detect HCMV-specific IgG in serum. Ficoll density gradient centrifugation was used to isolate peripheral blood mononuclear cells from blood. The source of this sequence is a woman between 18 and 70 years old in good health. Sequencing was done on a sample of blood T cells: a sorted CD56 or NKG2C T cell subset, CD4+ or CD8+ T cells, or bulk PBMC T cells (not recorded which). The sequence is built from TRBV20-1 and TRBJ2-1; the D call of TRBD1 rests on TCRdb alone, since no DNA is present to check it. The CDR3 has the sequence CSAPGRGGKGLNEQFF.